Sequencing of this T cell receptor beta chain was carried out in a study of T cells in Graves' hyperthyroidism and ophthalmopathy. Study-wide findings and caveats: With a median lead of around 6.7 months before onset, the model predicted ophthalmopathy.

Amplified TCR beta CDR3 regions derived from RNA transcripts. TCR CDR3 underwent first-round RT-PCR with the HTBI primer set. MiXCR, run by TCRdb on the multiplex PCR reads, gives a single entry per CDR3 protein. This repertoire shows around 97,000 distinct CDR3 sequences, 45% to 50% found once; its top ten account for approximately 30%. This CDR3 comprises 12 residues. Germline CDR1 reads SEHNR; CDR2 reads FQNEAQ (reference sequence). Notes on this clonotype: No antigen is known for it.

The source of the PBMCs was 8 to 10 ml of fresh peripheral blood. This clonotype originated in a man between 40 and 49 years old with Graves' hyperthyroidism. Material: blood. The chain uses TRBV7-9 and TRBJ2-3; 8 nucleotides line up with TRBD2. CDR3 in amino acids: CAGGRYGDTQYF. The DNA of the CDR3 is TGTGCAGGCGGGAGGTACGGAGATACGCAGTATTTT.